Included here is one T cell receptor (beta chain) sequence, with context. Its antigen is unidentified. This sample is part of a study of T cells after yellow fever vaccination. Study findings and constraints: Post-booster repertoires contained most primary-vaccination clones again (roughly 96% CD4, over 70% CD8).

TCRdb re-called the 5' RACE reads through MiXCR, storing one row per CDR3 protein. The sample records a few hundred thousand distinct CDR3 sequences, approximately 10% being singletons. The source material was PBMCs, sampled on the day of the first yellow fever vaccination. The sequence was obtained from a man younger than 30 who received the YFV17D yellow fever vaccine.

The CDR3 sequence is CASSFLQDPLITDTQYF. The CDR3 DNA is TGTGCCAGCAGCTTCCTACAGGACCCCCTAATCACAGATACGCAGTATTTT. This rearrangement joins TRBV7-9 to TRBJ2-3, with TRBD1 as a possible D gene (5 bases). With 3 bases removed from V and 2 bases from J, the gap between germline ends came to 18 bases. Germline lookup yields CDR1 SEHNR and CDR2 FQNEAQ (reference sequence). The CDR3 spans 17 residues.